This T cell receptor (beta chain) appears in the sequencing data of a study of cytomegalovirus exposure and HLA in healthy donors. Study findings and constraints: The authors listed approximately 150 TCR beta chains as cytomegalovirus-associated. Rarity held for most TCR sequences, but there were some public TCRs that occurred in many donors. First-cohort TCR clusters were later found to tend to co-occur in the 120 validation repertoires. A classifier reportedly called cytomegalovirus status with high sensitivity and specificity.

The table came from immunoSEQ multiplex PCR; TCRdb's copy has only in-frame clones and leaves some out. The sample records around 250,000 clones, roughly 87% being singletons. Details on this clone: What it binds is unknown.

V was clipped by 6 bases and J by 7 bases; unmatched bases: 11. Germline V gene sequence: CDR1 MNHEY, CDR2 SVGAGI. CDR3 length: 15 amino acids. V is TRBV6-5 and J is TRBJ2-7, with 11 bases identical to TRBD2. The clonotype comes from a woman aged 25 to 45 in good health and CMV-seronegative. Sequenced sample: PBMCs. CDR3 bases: TGTGCCAGCAGACTTTTAGCGGGAGGGTTAGGAGAGCAGTACTTC. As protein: CASRLLAGGLGEQYF.